A selection of T cell receptor beta chains follows, all from one sample in a study of Ad26.COV2.S vaccination and SARS-CoV-2 variants. Sequencing was performed with immunoSEQ multiplex PCR; in TCRdb, only in-frame clones are kept and a portion is missing. The top ten clones hold about 1.5% of a sample with roughly 680,000 clones, more than 70% of them seen once. The specimen was peripheral blood, collected in a trial of Ad26.COV2.S vaccine versus placebo. Receptors originate from a person aged 18-65 years who received the Ad26.COV2.S COVID-19 vaccine or a placebo. CDR3s include the opening cysteine and the closing phenylalanine or tryptophan. The order of the fields is D gene, V gene, clone size, J gene, CDR3 DNA, CDR3 protein. D genes are given only for firm matches. Not all rows give a size; the values are once, few, many and, for expanded clones, a class.

D gene: TRBD2
V gene: TRBV29-1
clone size: -
J gene: TRBJ2-1
CDR3 DNA: TGCAGCGTTGAAGATCCAGGGACTAGCGGGCCCTACAATGAGCAGTTCTTC
CDR3 protein: CSVEDPGTSGPYNEQFF

D gene: TRBD2
V gene: TRBV3-1/TRBV3-2
clone size: -
J gene: TRBJ2-1
CDR3 DNA: TGTGCCAGCAGCCAAGTAGGGGTAGCGGGGAGTATTGAGCAGTTCTTC
CDR3 protein: CASSQVGVAGSIEQFF

D gene: TRBD1
V gene: TRBV30
clone size: -
J gene: TRBJ2-7
CDR3 DNA: TGTGCCGGACAGGGGGTTGGTTCCTACGAGCAGTACTTC
CDR3 protein: CAGQGVGSYEQYF

D gene: -
V gene: TRBV28
clone size: -
J gene: TRBJ2-4
CDR3 DNA: TGTGCCAGCAGTTTACAGGGGTACATTCAGTACTTC
CDR3 protein: CASSLQGYIQYF

D gene: -
V gene: TRBV19
clone size: -
J gene: TRBJ1-1
CDR3 DNA: TGTGCCAGTAGTACAGGGGTGAACACTGAAGCTTTCTTT
CDR3 protein: CASSTGVNTEAFF

D gene: -
V gene: TRBV5-1
clone size: few
J gene: TRBJ1-5
CDR3 DNA: TGCGCCAGCAGCTTGGAGTCGGGCAGCGCTAATCATCAGCCCCAGCATTTT
CDR3 protein: CASSLESGSANHQPQHF

D gene: -
V gene: TRBV19
clone size: -
J gene: TRBJ2-5
CDR3 DNA: TGTGCCAGTAGTAAAACGGTACAGGGCGTTCGGGGAGAGACCCAGTACTTC
CDR3 protein: CASSKTVQGVRGETQYF

D gene: -
V gene: TRBV20-1
clone size: -
J gene: TRBJ2-1
CDR3 DNA: TGCAGTGGGACCTCCTACAATGAGCAGTTCTTC
CDR3 protein: CSGTSYNEQFF

D gene: -
V gene: TRBV5-1
clone size: once
J gene: TRBJ2-5
CDR3 DNA: TGCGCCAGCAGCTTGGCCCAGGCAAGGGGTAAAGAGACCCAGTACTTC
CDR3 protein: CASSLAQARGKETQYF

D gene: -
V gene: TRBV9
clone size: -
J gene: TRBJ2-1
CDR3 DNA: TGTGCCAGCAGCGCTTCCGAGGGGTACAATGAGCAGTTCTTC
CDR3 protein: CASSASEGYNEQFF

D gene: -
V gene: TRBV3-1/TRBV3-2
clone size: -
J gene: TRBJ2-1
CDR3 DNA: TGTGCCAGCAGCCTACAGGGTTACTCCTACAATGAGCAGTTCTTC
CDR3 protein: CASSLQGYSYNEQFF

D gene: -
V gene: TRBV19
clone size: -
J gene: TRBJ2-1
CDR3 DNA: TGTGCCAGTAGTATAGGCGCCCCGGGGAGAGCCTACAATGAGCAGTTCTTC
CDR3 protein: CASSIGAPGRAYNEQFF

D gene: -
V gene: TRBV5-1
clone size: -
J gene: TRBJ2-3
CDR3 DNA: TGCGCCAGCAGCTTGATAACAGCCACAGATACGCAGTATTTT
CDR3 protein: CASSLITATDTQYF

D gene: -
V gene: TRBV29-1
clone size: -
J gene: TRBJ2-5
CDR3 DNA: TGCAGCGTTGTGTCAGGGACCCTATTTACCCAGTACTTC
CDR3 protein: CSVVSGTLFTQYF

D gene: TRBD1
V gene: TRBV5-4
clone size: -
J gene: TRBJ2-5
CDR3 DNA: TGTGCCAGCAGCTTGCAGGGGGCAAAGACCCAGTACTTC
CDR3 protein: CASSLQGAKTQYF

D gene: TRBD2
V gene: TRBV10-3
clone size: -
J gene: TRBJ2-1
CDR3 DNA: TGTGCCATCAGTGAGTCTCGACTAGCGGGGACCTACAATGAGCAGTTCTTC
CDR3 protein: CAISESRLAGTYNEQFF

D gene: -
V gene: TRBV5-1
clone size: -
J gene: TRBJ2-6
CDR3 DNA: TGCGCCAGCAGCTTGGTTGGGGATCAGCCTGGGGCCAACGTCCTGACTTTC
CDR3 protein: CASSLVGDQPGANVLTF

D gene: TRBD1
V gene: TRBV30
clone size: -
J gene: TRBJ2-5
CDR3 DNA: TGTGCCTGGGGAGGCACTGGGGGACAGAGGGAGACCCAGTACTTC
CDR3 protein: CAWGGTGGQRETQYF

D gene: -
V gene: TRBV20-1
clone size: -
J gene: TRBJ1-1
CDR3 DNA: TGCAGTGCTAGCCGCGTTGAAGCTTTCTTT
CDR3 protein: CSASRVEAFF

D gene: -
V gene: TRBV7-9
clone size: -
J gene: TRBJ2-7
CDR3 DNA: TGTGCCAGCAGCTTGGAGGATTCCGAGCAGTACTTC
CDR3 protein: CASSLEDSEQYF

D gene: -
V gene: TRBV2
clone size: few
J gene: TRBJ2-1
CDR3 DNA: TGTGCCAGCAGTGATAGCTCCTACAATGAGCAGTTCTTC
CDR3 protein: CASSDSSYNEQFF

D gene: -
V gene: TRBV30
clone size: -
J gene: TRBJ2-7
CDR3 DNA: TGTGCCTGGAAGGGGGGCCCCTCCTACGAGCAGTACTTC
CDR3 protein: CAWKGGPSYEQYF

D gene: TRBD2
V gene: TRBV9
clone size: -
J gene: TRBJ2-5
CDR3 DNA: TGTGCCAGCAGCGCGATGGGGGTGATAGCGGGGGTAGAGACCCAGTACTTC
CDR3 protein: CASSAMGVIAGVETQYF

D gene: -
V gene: TRBV5-4
clone size: -
J gene: TRBJ2-7
CDR3 DNA: TGTGCCAGCAGCTTCCAGGACGGGATCTACGAGCAGTACTTC
CDR3 protein: CASSFQDGIYEQYF

D gene: TRBD1
V gene: TRBV7-2
clone size: -
J gene: TRBJ1-6
CDR3 DNA: TGTGCCAGCAGCTTTAAGACAGGGGTCAATTCACCCCTCCACTTT
CDR3 protein: CASSFKTGVNSPLHF

D gene: -
V gene: TRBV19
clone size: -
J gene: TRBJ1-2
CDR3 DNA: TGTGCCAGTAGGGGCGGGGACTATGGCTACACCTTC
CDR3 protein: CASRGGDYGYTF

D gene: TRBD1
V gene: TRBV27
clone size: -
J gene: TRBJ1-4
CDR3 DNA: TGTGCCAGCAGTTCAGGGACAGGGCGAAGGGAAAAACTGTTTTTT
CDR3 protein: CASSSGTGRREKLFF

D gene: -
V gene: TRBV3-1/TRBV3-2
clone size: -
J gene: TRBJ1-2
CDR3 DNA: TGTGCCAGCAGCTTCGGGGTAGTCGGCTACACCTTC
CDR3 protein: CASSFGVVGYTF

D gene: -
V gene: TRBV6-5
clone size: -
J gene: TRBJ1-5
CDR3 DNA: TGTGCCAGCAGTTATGACAGTAATCAGCCCCAGCATTTT
CDR3 protein: CASSYDSNQPQHF

D gene: -
V gene: TRBV3-1/TRBV3-2
clone size: -
J gene: TRBJ1-6
CDR3 DNA: TGTGCCAGCAGCCCTGGACACACTAATTCACCCCTCCACTTT
CDR3 protein: CASSPGHTNSPLHF

D gene: -
V gene: TRBV2
clone size: -
J gene: TRBJ1-5
CDR3 DNA: TGTGCCAGCAGTGCGTCGACAGAATATCAGCCCCAGCATTTT
CDR3 protein: CASSASTEYQPQHF

D gene: TRBD1
V gene: TRBV30
clone size: once
J gene: TRBJ2-7
CDR3 DNA: TGTGTTGGGACAGGTAATAACTACGAGCAGTACTTC
CDR3 protein: CVGTGNNYEQYF

D gene: TRBD2
V gene: TRBV24-1
clone size: once
J gene: TRBJ2-3
CDR3 DNA: TGTGCCACCAGTGATTTCTCGGGAGGCAACACAGATACGCAGTATTTT
CDR3 protein: CATSDFSGGNTDTQYF

D gene: TRBD2
V gene: TRBV10-1
clone size: -
J gene: TRBJ2-3
CDR3 DNA: TGCGCCAGCAGTGAAGCGGGGCCCACAAATACGCAGTATTTT
CDR3 protein: CASSEAGPTNTQYF

D gene: TRBD2
V gene: TRBV9
clone size: -
J gene: TRBJ2-7
CDR3 DNA: TGTGCCAGCAGCGTAACTAGCGGGAGAGATACATACGAGCAGTACTTC
CDR3 protein: CASSVTSGRDTYEQYF

D gene: -
V gene: TRBV5-8
clone size: -
J gene: TRBJ2-5
CDR3 DNA: TGTGCCAGCAGCTTGTTCCCGAATGGGGAGACCCAGTACTTC
CDR3 protein: CASSLFPNGETQYF

D gene: -
V gene: TRBV4-3
clone size: -
J gene: TRBJ1-2
CDR3 DNA: TGCGCCAGCAGCCAAGGATATTATAACTATGGCTACACCTTC
CDR3 protein: CASSQGYYNYGYTF

D gene: TRBD2
V gene: TRBV7-8
clone size: -
J gene: TRBJ2-7
CDR3 DNA: TGTGCCAGCAGTTTAAATAGCGGGGGACTCTACGAGCAGTACTTC
CDR3 protein: CASSLNSGGLYEQYF

D gene: -
V gene: TRBV6-5
clone size: -
J gene: TRBJ1-1
CDR3 DNA: TGTGCCAGCAGACGAGCGAACACTGAAGCTTTCTTT
CDR3 protein: CASRRANTEAFF

D gene: TRBD1
V gene: TRBV29-1
clone size: -
J gene: TRBJ1-2
CDR3 DNA: TGCAGCGTTGAGCGGACAGGGACTGGCTACACCTTC
CDR3 protein: CSVERTGTGYTF

D gene: TRBD2
V gene: TRBV12-3/TRBV12-4
clone size: -
J gene: TRBJ2-2
CDR3 DNA: TGTGCCAGCAGGACTAGCGCCTATGGGGAGCTGTTTTTT
CDR3 protein: CASRTSAYGELFF

D gene: TRBD2
V gene: TRBV13
clone size: -
J gene: TRBJ2-3
CDR3 DNA: TGTGCCAGCAGCTTAGCAGCGGGAGGGCCAAGTACAGATACGCAGTATTTT
CDR3 protein: CASSLAAGGPSTDTQYF

D gene: TRBD2
V gene: TRBV11-2
clone size: -
J gene: TRBJ2-1
CDR3 DNA: TGTGCCAGCAGCTTAGGGCGGGGGATCAACAATGAGCAGTTCTTC
CDR3 protein: CASSLGRGINNEQFF

D gene: -
V gene: TRBV5-4
clone size: -
J gene: TRBJ1-2
CDR3 DNA: TGTGCCAGCAGCCAGCACGGGGGAGGGGGCTACACCTTC
CDR3 protein: CASSQHGGGGYTF

D gene: -
V gene: TRBV24-1
clone size: -
J gene: TRBJ1-2
CDR3 DNA: TGTGCCACCAGTGATGGGTCCAACTATGGCTACACCTTC
CDR3 protein: CATSDGSNYGYTF

D gene: TRBD1
V gene: TRBV9
clone size: -
J gene: TRBJ2-7
CDR3 DNA: TGTGCCAGCAGCGTAGAACAGGGGTACGAGCAGTACTTC
CDR3 protein: CASSVEQGYEQYF

D gene: -
V gene: TRBV2
clone size: -
J gene: TRBJ1-2
CDR3 DNA: TGTGCCAGCAGTGGGTCAGGGGATAACTATGGCTACACCTTC
CDR3 protein: CASSGSGDNYGYTF

D gene: -
V gene: TRBV10-3
clone size: -
J gene: TRBJ1-6
CDR3 DNA: TGTGCCATCACCCGCGGCGTTGGGAGCCATAGATATCATAATTCACCCCTCCACTTT
CDR3 protein: CAITRGVGSHRYHNSPLHF

D gene: TRBD1
V gene: TRBV20-1
clone size: -
J gene: TRBJ1-5
CDR3 DNA: TGCAGTGCTAGTCTCGGGACAGGGTTTCAGCCCCAGCATTTT
CDR3 protein: CSASLGTGFQPQHF

D gene: TRBD2
V gene: TRBV4-3
clone size: -
J gene: TRBJ2-1
CDR3 DNA: TGCGCCAGCAGCCGAGAAGCCAGCGGGGGCGGTGAACGCCATGAGCAGTTCTTC
CDR3 protein: CASSREASGGGERHEQFF

D gene: -
V gene: TRBV7-2
clone size: once
J gene: TRBJ2-5
CDR3 DNA: TGTGCCAGCAGCAGAAACGGGCCCCAAGAGACCCAGTACTTC
CDR3 protein: CASSRNGPQETQYF

D gene: TRBD2
V gene: TRBV29-1
clone size: -
J gene: TRBJ2-7
CDR3 DNA: TGCAGCGCCGCGGGAGGGCTCCCTTACGAGCAGTACTTC
CDR3 protein: CSAAGGLPYEQYF

D gene: TRBD2
V gene: TRBV4-2
clone size: -
J gene: TRBJ2-1
CDR3 DNA: TGTGCCAGCAGACCCGGGACTAGCGGGAATCGGGTCCTTGAGCAGTTCTTC
CDR3 protein: CASRPGTSGNRVLEQFF

D gene: TRBD1
V gene: TRBV19
clone size: -
J gene: TRBJ2-7
CDR3 DNA: TGTGCCAGCTCGGACAGGGGCTACGAGCAGTACTTC
CDR3 protein: CASSDRGYEQYF

D gene: -
V gene: TRBV20-1
clone size: -
J gene: TRBJ2-1
CDR3 DNA: TGCAGTGCTAGAGGGGAACACGAGGAGTTCTTC
CDR3 protein: CSARGEHEEFF